Each of the 14 T cell receptor beta chains below was sequenced from the same sample in a study of CD8+ T cells in alopecia areata. cDNA serving as the sequencing template came from extracted, reverse transcribed RNA. Using immunoSEQ multiplex PCR, the repertoire was profiled, and TCRdb retains in-frame clones only, with some absent. The data hold 160,000 or so clones, with roughly 58% observed a single time. This sample's treatment: oral pan-JAK inhibitor, 5-10 mg twice daily. The sample here was CD4+ T cells sorted from blood, taken at approximately week 60, from a patient treated with tofacitinib. The receptor source for this set is a human donor with alopecia areata.

The rearrangement links TRBV7-2 to TRBJ2-2, with a possible D match to TRBD2 (5 bases). This CDR3 has 17 residues. Deletions cut 3 bases from V and 4 bases from J, with 18 bases between. The germline gives CDR1 SGHTA, CDR2 FQGNSA. The CDR3 region is CASSFGLLIASTGELFF. In DNA, the CDR3 is TGTGCCAGCAGCTTTGGCCTCCTGATAGCGAGCACCGGGGAGCTGTTTTTT. Full variable domain (outside the CDR3, taken from reference TRBV7-2 and TRBJ2-2): GAGVSQSPSNKVTEKGKDVELRCDPISGHTALYWYRQSLGQGLEFLIYFQGNSAPDKSGLPSDRFSAERTGGSVSTLTIQRTQQEDSAVYLCASSFGLLIASTGELFFGEGSRLTVL.

This chain uses TRBV7-9 with TRBJ2-5; TRBD1 might be the D (6 bases). V was cut by 1 base and J by 2 bases, with 11 bases left in between. The CDR3 extends over 15 amino acids. Germline loops: CDR1 SEHNR, CDR2 FQNEAQ (reference sequence). Here the CDR3 DNA reads TGTGCCAGCAGCTTAGTGGGGACAACGCAAGAGACCCAGTACTTC. This sequence encodes CASSLVGTTQETQYF.

The genes are TRBV29-1 and TRBJ1-1; D may be TRBD1 (5 bases). The CDR3 contains 13 residues. Per germline, CDR1 SQVTM and CDR2 ANQGSEA. Trimming removed 7 bases at V and 4 bases at J, with 16 bases between. CDR3 DNA: TGCAGCGCCCGGAGGGGTGGGAGCACTGAAGCTTTCTTT. Its translation is CSARRGGSTEAFF.

In this sample, this clone turned up a few times. The rearrangement links TRBV6-5 to TRBJ2-3; D is possibly TRBD1 or TRBD2 (5 bases each). The CDR3 totals 14 residues. Trimming shortened V by 5 bases and J by 1 base, and 10 bases separated the two germline ends. Germline assignment: CDR1 MNHEY and CDR2 SVGAGI. Here the CDR3 reads CASSKGRRTDTQYF. Written as DNA, the CDR3 is TGTGCCAGCAGTAAGGGACGTCGCACAGATACGCAGTATTTT.

The V and J genes are TRBV6-5 and TRBJ1-2; tentatively, D is TRBD1 (5 bases). V lost 1 base, J lost 7 bases, and 13 bases lay in between. This CDR3 is built from 14 residues. Germline CDR1 MNHEY, CDR2 SVGAGI. The DNA of the CDR3 is TGTGCCAGCAGTTACTTCCCCAGGGCTGCTGGCTACACCTTC. Protein: CASSYFPRAAGYTF.

The V call is TRBV29-1, the J call TRBJ1-1, with no clear D. With 3 bases removed from V and 0 bases from J, the gap between germline ends came to 11 bases. This CDR3 comprises 14 residues. The germline gives CDR1 SQVTM, CDR2 ANQGSEA. The chain's CDR3 is CSVDVVGLNTEAFF. CDR3 nucleotide sequence: TGCAGCGTTGATGTGGTCGGATTGAACACTGAAGCTTTCTTT. Based on the CDR3 plus reference TRBV29-1 and TRBJ1-1, the full variable domain is SAVISQKPSRDICQRGTSLTIQCQVDSQVTMMFWYRQQPGQSLTLIATANQGSEATYESGFVIDKFPISRPNLTFSTLTVSNMSPEDSSIYLCSVDVVGLNTEAFFGQGTRLTVV.

The CDR3 spells CASSQDGGPRTGELFF. The CDR3 DNA is TGTGCCAGCAGCCAAGATGGGGGACCCCGCACCGGGGAGCTGTTTTTT. The chain couples TRBV14 to TRBJ2-2; possibly TRBD1 or TRBD2 for D (5 bases each). CDR1 SGHDN and CDR2 FVKESK come from the germline V gene. With 0 bases removed from V and 4 bases from J, the gap between germline ends came to 12 bases. The CDR3 covers 16 residues.

The gene calls are TRBV6-5 and TRBJ1-2; no clear D. The V gene's germline CDR1 is MNHEY and CDR2 SVGAGI. The CDR3 is made up of 12 amino acids. The V end was cut by 8 bases, the J end by 6 bases, with 13 bases between. The CDR3 coding sequence is TGTGCCAGCGGGAAAGGGCTTGATGGCTACACCTTC. Translation: CASGKGLDGYTF.

The sample holds a few counts of this clone. The CDR3 region has the DNA TGTGCCAGCAGTCCGGCCGGACGGACGTCCAGCGAGCAGTACTTC. It codes for CASSPAGRTSSEQYF. The chain links TRBV27 to TRBJ2-7; D ambiguous. The CDR3 is 15 residues long. Germline V lookup: CDR1 MNHEY, CDR2 SMNVEV (reference sequence). Trimming cost V 5 bases and J 6 bases, with 20 bases left between them.

The chain recombines TRBV4-2 with TRBJ1-1, with a weak D call TRBD1 (6 bases). CDR1 LGHNA and CDR2 YNFKEQ come from the germline V gene. The CDR3 extends over 14 amino acids. Trimming took 0 bases from V and 5 from J, leaving 10 bases between them. CDR3 in DNA: TGTGCCAGCAGCCAAGAAGTAGGGGGTACTGAAGCTTTCTTT. This translates into CASSQEVGGTEAFF.

This chain links TRBV4-2 with TRBJ2-7; D gene ambiguous. This CDR3 region has 14 residues. Trimming cost V 1 base and J 0 bases, with 7 bases left between them. Germline lookup yields CDR1 LGHNA and CDR2 YNFKEQ. The DNA for the CDR3 is TGTGCCAGCAGCCAAGGTACCTACTCCTACGAGCAGTACTTC. Its translation is CASSQGTYSYEQYF.

In this sample, this clone turned up a few times. The J gene is TRBJ1-1, the V gene TRBV29-1; no clear D. The CDR3 is 12 amino acids. Germline assignment: CDR1 SQVTM and CDR2 ANQGSEA. V was shortened by 4 bases and J by 0 bases, with 6 bases between the two germline ends. The CDR3 DNA is TGCAGCGTTGCAGCAATGAACACTGAAGCTTTCTTT. Translation: CSVAAMNTEAFF.

The chain combines TRBV6-5 with TRBJ2-3; D gene uncertain. The CDR3 covers 15 residues. CDR1 and CDR2 from the germline V gene are MNHEY and SVGAGI. V lost 6 bases to trimming and J lost 7 bases, with 20 bases between them. CDR3 residues: CASRRPDRTVNTQYF. The CDR3 DNA reads as TGTGCCAGCAGGAGGCCTGACCGCACAGTGAATACGCAGTATTTT.

The rearrangement joins TRBV5-1 to TRBJ1-4; unclear D gene. Trimming cost V 4 bases and J 6 bases, with 7 bases left between them. This CDR3 comprises 12 residues. Germline V gene sequence: CDR1 SGHRS, CDR2 YFSETQ. CDR3 sequence (DNA): TGCGCCAGCAGCAGGACGGATGAAAAACTGTTTTTT. Translating gives CASSRTDEKLFF.